This entry concerns a single T cell receptor beta chain. What it binds is unknown. The data derive from a study of naive and memory T cell subsets. J gave up 0 bases and V 6 bases, and 7 bases lay outside the gene matches. The CDR3 consists of 14 residues. Germline CDR1 is DFQATT and CDR2 is SNEGSKA (reference sequence). General study results and limits: Over 90% of naive TCR sequences appeared only once, unlike memory subsets.

The beta constant-region primer was an equimolar mix of two oligonucleotides covering TRBC1 and TRBC2. The cDNA 3' end received a ligated single-stranded oligonucleotide carrying the SP2 primer and a 12-nucleotide UMI. Ligated cDNA was amplified by four rounds of PCR with nested alpha and beta constant-region primers and SP2. MiXCR, applied by TCRdb to the UMI-ligation and nested PCR reads, yields one record per CDR3 protein. The data show about 80,000 distinct CDR3 sequences, under 15% seen once. The rearrangement uses TRBV20-1 and TRBJ2-7; TRBD1 matches at 8 bases. This sequence originates from a human donor in good health. Sequencing input: central memory CD4+ T cells from blood. CDR3 in DNA: TGCAGTGCACCGCGGACAGGGAGCTCCTACGAGCAGTACTTC. As protein: CSAPRTGSSYEQYF.